A selection of T cell receptor beta chains follows, all from one sample in a study of cytomegalovirus exposure and HLA in healthy donors. TCRdb keeps only in-frame clones here, not all; method: immunoSEQ multiplex PCR. This table holds some 120,000 clones, 6.5% to 9.5% found once. The specimen was PBMCs. The receptors come from a middle-aged woman in good health and CMV-seropositive. CDR3s include the opening cysteine and the closing phenylalanine or tryptophan. A D gene is named only where the DNA matches it firmly. Only some rows state a clone size, as once, few, many or a class for expanded clones.

TGTGCCAGCAGCCCAGGCCTGGTGGCCTACACCTTC,CASSPGLVAYTF,TRBJ1-2,TRBV5-5,NA,NA
TGTGCCAGCAGCTCTCCGTGGCGGGAAGCTTTCTTT,CASSSPWREAFF,TRBJ1-1,TRBV28,NA,NA
TGTGCCAGCAGTCCTACGTGGGGGGACTTCCTCGACGAGCAGTACTTC,CASSPTWGDFLDEQYF,TRBJ2-7,TRBV28,NA,NA
TGCGCCAGCAGCTCGGGGACAGGGGACACCGGGGAGCTGTTTTTT,CASSSGTGDTGELFF,TRBJ2-2,TRBV5-1,TRBD1,NA
TGTGCCAGCAGCCCCTTCGGAAGCGGGGGGGCTGAGACCCAGTACTTC,CASSPFGSGGAETQYF,TRBJ2-5,TRBV5-4,TRBD2,NA
TGTGCCAGCTCACCAGCATCGACAGGTTTCTACGAGCAGTACTTC,CASSPASTGFYEQYF,TRBJ2-7,TRBV18,NA,few
TGCGCCAGCAGCTTGAATGAGCGGGGCTCCTACAATGAGCAGTTCTTC,CASSLNERGSYNEQFF,TRBJ2-1,TRBV5-1,TRBD2,NA
TGTGCCTGGAGTGTTTCGAGGATGACCTCTGGAAACACCATATATTTT,CAWSVSRMTSGNTIYF,TRBJ1-3,TRBV30,NA,few
TGCGCCAGCAGCGGGTACAGGGGACAGGGCGAAACCTACGAGCAGTACTTC,CASSGYRGQGETYEQYF,TRBJ2-7,TRBV10-1,TRBD1,NA
TGCGCCAGCAGCCAAGTTGACAGGGGGCTACGGGGAGCTTTCTTT,CASSQVDRGLRGAFF,TRBJ1-1,TRBV4-1,TRBD1,many
TGTGCCAGCAGCTTGGATTACAGGGATAGGACTGAAGCTTTCTTT,CASSLDYRDRTEAFF,TRBJ1-1,TRBV5-4,NA,NA
TGTGCCAGCAGCGGGACCAGGGGTTTCGGTGAAAAACTGTTTTTT,CASSGTRGFGEKLFF,TRBJ1-4,TRBV28,NA,few
TGTGCCAGCAGCTTAACACCTGACTATGGCTACACCTTC,CASSLTPDYGYTF,TRBJ1-2,TRBV11-2,NA,few
TGTGCCAGCAGCGTGGGGGCCTTGGGTGCGGGGGGAGAAAAACTGTTTTTT,CASSVGALGAGGEKLFF,TRBJ1-4,TRBV9,NA,NA
TGTGCCAGCAGTCACACGGGACAGCCGAACGATGAGCAGTTCTTC,CASSHTGQPNDEQFF,TRBJ2-1,TRBV6-6,TRBD1,NA
TGTGCCAGCAGCTGGCGCAGGGACTATGGCTACACCTTC,CASSWRRDYGYTF,TRBJ1-2,TRBV7-2,NA,few
TGTGCCAGCTCCCGCGGGGGGGAGACCCAGTACTTC,CASSRGGETQYF,TRBJ2-5,TRBV27,TRBD2,NA
TGTGCCAGCAGCCAAGGGACAGGGGGCACAGATACGCAGTATTTT,CASSQGTGGTDTQYF,TRBJ2-3,TRBV14,TRBD1,NA